Listed below are T cell receptor beta chains from one sample, sequenced in a study of T-cell reconstitution after alpha-beta-depleted transplantation in children. TCRdb re-called the PCR reads through MiXCR, storing one row per CDR3 protein. The sample lists about 540,000 distinct CDR3 sequences, around 16% seen once, with 2.5% to 4% in the top ten. The sequencing here drew on PBMCs from the stem cell graft donor, taken from the stem cell graft. These receptors all stem from a human donor who donated a stem cell graft to a child with acute lymphoblastic leukemia. CDR3s leave out the opening cysteine and the closing phenylalanine or tryptophan. Size is stated for part of the rows, as once, few or many counts, or as a class when the clone is expanded.

clone_size	v_call	j_call	cdr3_aa
few	TRBV7-8	TRBJ2-7	ASSPLAAGSYEQY
once	TRBV5-1	TRBJ2-1	ASSYQRELGNEQF
.	TRBV12-3/TRBV12-4	TRBJ2-7	ASRGRDRLYEQY
few	TRBV5-6	TRBJ2-1	ASSLEAYEQF
.	TRBV7-9	TRBJ2-1	ASNAVSGTFYNEQF
many	TRBV5-1	TRBJ2-2	ASKREANTGELF
few	TRBV5-1	TRBJ2-5	ASSRYRQGGIETQY
.	TRBV29-1	TRBJ2-1	SVEGIRTGGARSVRNEQF
.	TRBV20-1	TRBJ2-5	SASSVVGDSPRKAQY
few	TRBV5-1	TRBJ2-1	ASSLAGTGPRDEQF
many	TRBV5-1	TRBJ1-5	ASSLGQGSNQPQH
.	TRBV20-1	TRBJ2-7	SASSRAYEQY
.	TRBV20-1	TRBJ2-7	SARDAGTGGGYEQY
.	TRBV29-1	TRBJ2-1	SVRGETTSYNEQF
.	TRBV2	TRBJ2-1	ASSEELAGRIEQF
.	TRBV4-2	TRBJ2-1	ASSQVLDYNSYNEQF
few	TRBV11-2	TRBJ1-1	ASSITDRTNTEAF
few	TRBV20-1	TRBJ1-5	SARDIAGQGNQPQH